This T cell receptor beta chain comes out of a study of regulatory T cells in long-lasting Graves disease. Scientists built the TCR library using RNA that was extracted from PBMCs. Diagnosis followed American Thyroid Association guidelines for Graves' disease. The peripheral blood volume drawn was roughly 8.7 milliliters, and it was collected into EDTA tubes. Study-level points and caveats: It was in persistent disease that TRBV28, TRBJ1-2 and TRBJ2-5 were favored. Among persistent patients, a larger number of public clonotypes were shared (about 3,000) than among newly diagnosed patients (just over 950).

In this sample, this clonotype turned up once. Antigen specificity is unknown. TCRdb analysed the reads with MiXCR anew, one entry per CDR3 protein. This sample has just under 1,000 distinct CDR3 sequences; approximately 86% occur once, and the top ten carry 8% to 13%. The V gene end was trimmed by 7 bases and the J gene end by 6 bases; junction bases not matched to a gene: 5. Germline assignment: CDR1 GTSNPN and CDR2 SVGIG (reference sequence). The CDR3 extends over 12 amino acids. This sample comprised peripheral blood mononuclear cells (PBMCs), obtained with antithyroid drug treatment, in newly diagnosed or persistent Graves disease (not recorded which). V is TRBV30 and J is TRBJ2-1; 8 nucleotides match TRBD2. The TCR comes from a young man with Graves disease. CDR3 DNA sequence: TGTGCCTTGAGCGGGAGCGTCAATGAGCAGTTCTTC. Its translation is CALSGSVNEQFF.